This is a list of T cell receptor beta chains from one sample in a study of cytomegalovirus exposure and HLA in healthy donors. Generated by immunoSEQ multiplex PCR, the TCRdb table keeps only in-frame clones and is missing some. The sample includes about 200,000 clones, 83% of them seen just once. Source material: PBMCs. These receptors were taken from a girl aged 10-17 years in good health and CMV-seronegative. The CDR3 runs from the conserved cysteine through the conserved F or W.

TRBJ1-2 | TRBV25-1 | CASSLSNYGYTF
TRBJ2-7 | TRBV2 | CASRSDNFGEQYF
TRBJ1-2 | TRBV5-6 | CASSLERLYGYTF
TRBJ2-5 | TRBV28 | CASRPPRYQETQYF
TRBJ2-3 | TRBV4-1 | CASSQVLVTDTQYF
TRBJ1-2 | TRBV7-2 | CASSLGGERNYGYTF
TRBJ2-5 | TRBV9 | CASSMRLAETQYF
TRBJ1-2 | TRBV19 | CASSILDRGDYGYTF
TRBJ2-7 | TRBV19 | CASSRGLAGGSGYEQYF
TRBJ2-7 | TRBV15 | CATSGITGYEQYF
TRBJ1-5 | TRBV9 | CASSPREQGGNQPQHF
TRBJ2-1 | TRBV11-2 | CASSHNNEQFF
TRBJ1-1 | TRBV27 | CASSETGFPEAFF
TRBJ2-3 | TRBV30 | CAWEGLDLAGSTDTQYF
TRBJ1-1 | TRBV28 | CASARNTEAFF
TRBJ1-5 | TRBV6-5 | CASSYRDSYQPQHF
TRBJ2-1 | TRBV7-2 | CASSLTSGGDFFF
. | TRBV13 | CASSFWAGGTYEQYF
TRBJ2-7 | TRBV4-2 | CASSQDVQTVSVYEQYF
TRBJ1-1 | TRBV7-9 | CASSYLPGQSEAFF
TRBJ1-5 | TRBV5-8 | CASRAGTANQPQHF
TRBJ2-7 | TRBV7-2 | CASSLGRTPYEQYF
TRBJ1-5 | TRBV30 | CAWSYPRTGPHQPQHF
TRBJ2-1 | TRBV6-5 | CATLTGWNEQFF
TRBJ2-1 | TRBV14 | CASSQGGGLYNEQFF
TRBJ1-6 | TRBV18 | CASSPRLTAASSYNSPLHF
TRBJ2-1 | TRBV5-4 | CASSSPTGLTYNEQFF
TRBJ2-1 | TRBV29-1 | CSVDGTEKYNEQFF
TRBJ2-1 | TRBV11-1 | CASRHAGTRNNEQFF
TRBJ2-3 | TRBV6-6 | CATRTGPDTQYF
TRBJ1-2 | TRBV29-1 | CSTGQGLNYGYTF
TRBJ2-7 | TRBV7-2 | CASSPPPGVEEQYF
TRBJ2-3 | TRBV7-9 | CASSLTTVTDTQYF
TRBJ2-3 | TRBV6-4 | CASSDSQSSGGPTDTQYF
TRBJ1-1 | TRBV19 | CASSRTGGRGTEAFF
TRBJ2-2 | TRBV4-2 | CASSQLGGGTVVTGELFF
TRBJ2-1 | TRBV6-5 | CASSYSKRGGLNEQFF
TRBJ2-3 | TRBV7-6 | CASSFMAGGSTDTQYF
TRBJ2-3 | TRBV6-6 | CASTLAGGPDTQYF
TRBJ1-2 | TRBV18 | CASSPIAEGANYGYTF
TRBJ2-7 | TRBV19 | CASSTLTSGSAYEQYF
TRBJ2-2 | TRBV12-5 | CASGLVQGGTGELFF
TRBJ2-7 | TRBV4-1 | CASSQVALPYEQYF
TRBJ2-5 | TRBV7-8 | CASSLSLSNYYQTQYF
TRBJ1-2 | TRBV5-6 | CASSLDGRAGYTF
TRBJ2-7 | TRBV6-5 | CASIGAGYEQYF
TRBJ1-1 | TRBV5-1 | CASRTNRENTEAFF
TRBJ1-5 | TRBV5-6 | CASSSDRPDQPQHF
TRBJ2-4 | TRBV5-6 | CASSLVASGAKNIQYF
TRBJ1-2 | TRBV14 | CASSVPGTANLYGYTF
TRBJ1-2 | TRBV7-9 | CASSLDVYRGNYGYTF
TRBJ2-5 | TRBV5-6 | CASSLVAGTYQETQYF
TRBJ1-5 | TRBV4-1 | CASSLRENQPQHF
TRBJ2-7 | TRBV4-2 | CASSQLGLADSYEQYF
TRBJ2-3 | TRBV19 | CASSDRGDTDTQYF